These 8 T cell receptor beta chains originate from one sample sequenced in a study of spatial heterogeneity in lung cancer. The time point is: blood at routine non-recurrence follow-up after resection. TCRdb re-called the 5' RACE reads through MiXCR, storing one row per CDR3 protein. Among around 44,000 distinct CDR3 sequences listed, over 9.5% were seen once. The sample here was PBMCs, taken at follow-up. The receptors come from a female donor with early-stage non-small cell lung cancer.

At least ten counts were recorded for this clonotype. The chain joins TRBV20-1 to TRBJ2-5; D gene unclear. Germline lookup yields CDR1 DFQATT and CDR2 SNEGSKA (reference sequence). The V end lost 4 bases, the J end lost 8 bases, and 26 bases lay between the germline ends. This CDR3 contains 16 residues. The CDR3 bases are TGCAGTGCTAAAACCGCCGGGCCCAATCCCGGACCAACCCAGTACTTC. Its protein product is CSAKTAGPNPGPTQYF.

This chain uses TRBV18 with TRBJ2-3; D might be TRBD1 or TRBD2, each matching 5 bases. Trimming cost V 3 bases and J 4 bases, with 14 bases left between them. The CDR3 loop spans 15 amino acids. Germline CDR1 reads KGHSH; CDR2 reads LQKENI. The CDR3 loop is CASSPTIGAADTQYF. The CDR3 DNA reads as TGTGCCAGCTCACCCACTATCGGGGCAGCAGATACGCAGTATTTT.

This clonotype appeared many times. CDR3 in DNA: TGTGCCAGCAGCGTAGGATTGGGGAACACTGAAGCTTTCTTT. Protein sequence: CASSVGLGNTEAFF. J is TRBJ1-1 and V is TRBV9, with D unresolved. Trimming left V 0 bases short and J 1 base short, with 7 bases between. Germline V gives CDR1 SGDLS, CDR2 YYNGEE. The CDR3 consists of 14 residues.

This clonotype was observed at least ten times. The V and J genes are TRBV28 and TRBJ2-7; 8 positions match TRBD1. From germline, CDR1 is MDHEN and CDR2 SYDVKM. CDR3 length equals 13 residues. V dropped 11 bases and J dropped 0; count of bases not matched to a gene: 6. Written as DNA, the CDR3 is TGTGCCGCGACCGGGACAGGCTCCTACGAGCAGTACTTC. The encoded protein is CAATGTGSYEQYF.

V usage is TRBV7-9 and J usage is TRBJ1-5; tentatively, D is TRBD1 (6 bases). The CDR3 sequence is 14 residues long. V gave up 1 base and J gave up 4 bases, with 8 bases separating them. The V gene's germline CDR1 is SEHNR and CDR2 FQNEAQ (reference sequence). The CDR3 DNA reads TGTGCCAGCAGCTTAGAACAGGGAAATCAGCCCCAGCATTTT. This sequence encodes CASSLEQGNQPQHF.

In its sample, this clonotype was seen many times. The gene calls are TRBV28 and TRBJ1-5; TRBD1 is a possible D gene (5 bases). CDR1 is MDHEN and CDR2 is SYDVKM in the germline V gene. The V end lost 6 bases, the J end lost 6 bases, and 15 bases lay between the germline ends. The CDR3 contains 14 residues. The CDR3 is CASSIWGGGQPQHF. The CDR3 DNA reads as TGTGCCAGCAGCATCTGGGGTGGGGGTCAGCCCCAGCATTTT.

Sample share makes this clonotype medium-sized (0.01 to 0.1%). This rearrangement joins TRBV12-3 or TRBV12-4 to TRBJ2-5; D remains unclear. The CDR3 length is 14 residues. The V gene lost 7 bases and the J gene lost 4 bases, with 16 bases spanning the gap. The CDR3 protein is CASTRGPSGETQYF. CDR3 bases: TGTGCCAGCACCCGAGGCCCGTCCGGAGAGACCCAGTACTTC.

This clonotype has ten or more counts. The V call is TRBV5-1, the J call TRBJ2-2, with a tentative D call TRBD1 (7 bases). V lost 4 bases to trimming and J lost 6 bases, with 16 bases between them. CDR1 SGHRS and CDR2 YFSETQ come from the germline V gene. This CDR3 region has 15 residues. The CDR3 DNA reads as TGCGCCAGCAGCCTGGAGGGGGCCCTCCCCGGGGAGCTGTTTTTT. It translates to CASSLEGALPGELFF.